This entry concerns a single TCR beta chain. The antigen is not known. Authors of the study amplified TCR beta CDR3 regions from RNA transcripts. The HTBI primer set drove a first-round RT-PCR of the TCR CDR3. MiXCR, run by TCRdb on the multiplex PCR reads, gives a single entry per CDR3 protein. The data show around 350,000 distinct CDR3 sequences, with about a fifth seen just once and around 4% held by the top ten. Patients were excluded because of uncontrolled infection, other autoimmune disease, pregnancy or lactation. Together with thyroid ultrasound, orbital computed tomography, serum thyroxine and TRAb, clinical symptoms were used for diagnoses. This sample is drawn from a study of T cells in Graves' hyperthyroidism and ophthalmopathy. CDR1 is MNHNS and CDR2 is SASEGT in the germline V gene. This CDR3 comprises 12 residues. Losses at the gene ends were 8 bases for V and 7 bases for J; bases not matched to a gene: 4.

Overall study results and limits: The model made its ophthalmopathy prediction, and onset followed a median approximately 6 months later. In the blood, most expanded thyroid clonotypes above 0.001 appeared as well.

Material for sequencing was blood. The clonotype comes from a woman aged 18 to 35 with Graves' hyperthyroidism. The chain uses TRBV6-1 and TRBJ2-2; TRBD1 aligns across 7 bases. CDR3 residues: CASGTALGELFF. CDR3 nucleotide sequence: TGTGCCAGCGGGACAGCCCTCGGGGAGCTGTTTTTT.